This TCR beta chain originates from a study of blood T cell repertoires in COVID-19. Whole-study context: The cDNA or gDNA used as material had been derived from T cells, B-cell-depleted T cells, or PBMCs.

Profiled with immunoSEQ multiplex PCR; TCRdb holds only in-frame clones, not every one. The sample has approximately 230,000 clones; approximately 83% are singletons. The germline V gene has CDR1 MNHEY and CDR2 SMNVEV (reference sequence). The J segment lost 2 bases and the V segment lost 5 bases, leaving 4 bases of the junction unmatched. There are 14 residues in the CDR3. The genes are TRBV27 and TRBJ1-2, with 8 bases lining up with TRBD1. The source is an elderly man with acute or convalescent COVID-19. Material: peripheral blood. The DNA of the CDR3 is TGTGCCAGCAGTCCGGGACAGGAGAACTATGGCTACACCTTC. Translation gives CASSPGQENYGYTF.